The present TCR beta chain was sequenced within a study of T cell responses to AZD1222 COVID-19 vaccine. Method: immunoSEQ multiplex PCR; TCRdb's copy keeps in-frame clones and lacks some. The table lists some 130,000 clones, about 93% of them singletons, with around 7.1% in the top ten. The CDR3 runs to 13 residues. Trimming cost V 1 base and J 5 bases, with 7 bases left between them. CDR1 and CDR2 (germline): MGHRA, YSYEKL. Comments on this clone: Its antigen remains unknown.

Study-level results: It was only a handful of AZD1222 recipients who were seropositive at baseline.

Sequences were derived from peripheral blood, sampled 28 days after the second AZD1222 dose. This receptor was taken from an adult who received the AZD1222 COVID-19 vaccine. J is TRBJ2-3 and V is TRBV4-1; D not certain. CDR3 nucleotides: TGCGCCAGCAGCCAAGTCTCTTTAGATACGCAGTATTTT. It is translated as CASSQVSLDTQYF.